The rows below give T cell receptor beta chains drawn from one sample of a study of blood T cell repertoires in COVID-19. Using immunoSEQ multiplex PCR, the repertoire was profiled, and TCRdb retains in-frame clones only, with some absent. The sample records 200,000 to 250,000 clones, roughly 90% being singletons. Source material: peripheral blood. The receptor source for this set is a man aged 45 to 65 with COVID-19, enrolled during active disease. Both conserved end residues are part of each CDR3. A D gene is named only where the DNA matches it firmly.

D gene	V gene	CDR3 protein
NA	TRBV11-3	CASRDTNTGELFF
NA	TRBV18	CASSPPMGRTEAFF
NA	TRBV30	CAWSAVNTEAFF
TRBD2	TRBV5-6	CASSLFVAGFTGELFF
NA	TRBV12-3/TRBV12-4	CASSLVSTGEAFF
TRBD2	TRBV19	CASSTQLAGSTGELFF
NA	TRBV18	CASSPTSTPNTEAFF
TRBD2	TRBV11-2	CASSLGTSGEMNNEQFF
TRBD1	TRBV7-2	CASSPQGAVSNQPQHF
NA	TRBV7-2	CASSSGIRRSQYF
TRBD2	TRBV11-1	CASSSRASGVNEQFF
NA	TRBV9	CASSVMDGLAEAFF
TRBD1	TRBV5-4	CASSSKTGAGETQYF
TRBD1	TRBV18	CASTRDRYNEQFF
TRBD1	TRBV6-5	CASTLGTGFSGYTF
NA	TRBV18	CASSPRQTNTGELFF
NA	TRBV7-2	CASSLRNQDRPEAFF
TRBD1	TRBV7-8	CASSLGDRGYGYTF